The next 5 T cell receptor beta chains were all read from a single sample in a study of cytomegalovirus exposure and HLA in healthy donors. Researchers ran the PCR with 60 Vbeta and 13 Jbeta primers. TCRdb's table, derived via immunoSEQ multiplex PCR, lists solely in-frame clones and lacks some. The repertoire holds over 150,000 clones, with more than 75% as singletons. Sequenced input: PBMCs. The receptors come from a man between 18 and 35 years old in good health and CMV-seropositive.

The rearrangement links TRBV6-5 to TRBJ1-2; D is ambiguous. The CDR3 has 13 amino acids. Trimming took 2 bases from V and 2 from J, leaving 6 bases between them. The germline gives CDR1 MNHEY, CDR2 SVGAGI. The CDR3 DNA is TGTGCCAGCAGTTACCTACAGAACTATGGCTACACCTTC. It codes for CASSYLQNYGYTF.

J is TRBJ2-2 and V is TRBV10-3; D is perhaps TRBD1 (6 bases). Trimming stripped 3 bases from V and 1 base from J, with 12 bases between. The CDR3 covers 16 residues. The germline gives CDR1 ENHRY, CDR2 SYGVKD. The CDR3 region has the DNA TGTGCCATCAGTGATCCCCAGGGGCGGAACACCGGGGAGCTGTTTTTT. It yields the protein CAISDPQGRNTGELFF.

This chain connects TRBV5-5 to TRBJ1-1; TRBD1 agrees at 7 bases. With V trimmed by 4 bases and J by 3 bases, 6 bases remained unmatched. The CDR3 is 14 amino acids. CDR1 is SGHKS, CDR2 YYEKEE, per germline (reference sequence). CDR3 DNA sequence: TGTGCCAGCAGCGTACTCGACAGGGACACTGAAGCTTTCTTT. Protein: CASSVLDRDTEAFF.

The chain carries TRBV6-1 and TRBJ1-5; D remains ambiguous. Germline CDR1 is MNHNS and CDR2 is SASEGT. CDR3 size: 17 residues. Trimming pared 3 bases from V and 3 bases from J, leaving 18 bases between. CDR3 amino acids: CASSEPSGRLYNQPQHF. CDR3 coding DNA: TGTGCCAGCAGTGAGCCATCCGGTAGACTTTACAATCAGCCCCAGCATTTT.

This chain uses TRBV19 with TRBJ2-1, with a weak D call TRBD2 (6 bases). The germline V gene has CDR1 LNHDA and CDR2 SQIVND (reference sequence). There are 14 residues in the CDR3. V lost 2 bases, J lost 2 bases, and 7 bases lay in between. CDR3 coding DNA: TGTGCCAGTAGTATACGCGGGACCTACAATGAGCAGTTCTTC. It translates to CASSIRGTYNEQFF. Drawing the rest from reference TRBV19 and TRBJ2-1, the complete variable domain is DGGITQSPKYLFRKEGQNVTLSCEQNLNHDAMYWYRQDPGQGLRLIYYSQIVNDFQKGDIAEGYSVSREKKESFPLTVTSAQKNPTAFYLCASSIRGTYNEQFFGPGTRLTVL.